This TCR beta chain emerged from a study of radiotherapy plus CTLA-4 blockade in lung cancer. General study points: Peripheral blood showed expansion of tumor-derived TCR clones after radiotherapy and ipilimumab. Early blood T cell clone changes and increased post-radiation serum interferon-beta were reportedly the strongest response predictors.

With 5 bases clipped from V and 1 base from J, the junction kept 4 bases outside the gene matches. This CDR3 comprises 14 residues. Germline V gene data show CDR1 as SQVTM and CDR2 as ANQGSEA. Only in-frame clones appear in the TCRdb table, and some are missing; sequencing was by immunoSEQ multiplex PCR. In the table there are about 72,000 clones, roughly three quarters of which are singletons. Enrolled patients, whose metastatic non-small-cell lung cancer was chemo-refractory, received focal radiation plus CTLA-4 blockade with ipilimumab. Regarding this clone: Its antigen is as yet unknown.

V and J are TRBV29-1 and TRBJ1-3; 8 bases match TRBD1. Here the sequenced sample was peripheral blood, taken from a patient treated with radiotherapy plus ipilimumab. This TCR was sampled from a human donor with non-small cell lung cancer who had a complete response to radiotherapy plus ipilimumab. The DNA for the CDR3 is TGCAGCGTTTTGGACAGGGAATCTGGAAACACCATATATTTT. It yields the protein CSVLDRESGNTIYF.